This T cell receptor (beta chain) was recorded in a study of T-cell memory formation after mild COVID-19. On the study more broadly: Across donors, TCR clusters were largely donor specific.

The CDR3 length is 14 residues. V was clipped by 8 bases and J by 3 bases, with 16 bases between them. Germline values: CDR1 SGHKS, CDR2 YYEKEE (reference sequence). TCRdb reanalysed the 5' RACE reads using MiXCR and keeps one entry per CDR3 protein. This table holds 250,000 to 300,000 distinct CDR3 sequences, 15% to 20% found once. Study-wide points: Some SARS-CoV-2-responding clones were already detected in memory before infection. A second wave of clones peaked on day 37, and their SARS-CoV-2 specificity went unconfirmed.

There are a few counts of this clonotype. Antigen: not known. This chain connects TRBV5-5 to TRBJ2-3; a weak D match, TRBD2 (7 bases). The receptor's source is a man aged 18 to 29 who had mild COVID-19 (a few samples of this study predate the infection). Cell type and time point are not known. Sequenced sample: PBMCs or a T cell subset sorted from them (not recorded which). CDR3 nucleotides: TGTGCCAGTGACCGGGGGGCTAGTACAGATACGCAGTATTTT. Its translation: CASDRGASTDTQYF.